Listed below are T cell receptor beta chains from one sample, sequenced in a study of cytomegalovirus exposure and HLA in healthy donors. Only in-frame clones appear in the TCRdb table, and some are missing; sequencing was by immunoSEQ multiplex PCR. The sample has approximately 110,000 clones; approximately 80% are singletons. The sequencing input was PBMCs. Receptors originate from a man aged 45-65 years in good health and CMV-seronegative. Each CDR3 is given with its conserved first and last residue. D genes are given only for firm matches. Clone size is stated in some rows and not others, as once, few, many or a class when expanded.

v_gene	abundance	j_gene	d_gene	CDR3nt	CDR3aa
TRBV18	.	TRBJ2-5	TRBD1	TGTGCCAGCTCACCCGGGACAGCACAAGAGACCCAGTACTTC	CASSPGTAQETQYF
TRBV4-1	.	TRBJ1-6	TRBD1	TGCGCCAGCAGCTTCCGGGACAGGGACCTCTCCTATAATTCACCCCTCCACTTT	CASSFRDRDLSYNSPLHF
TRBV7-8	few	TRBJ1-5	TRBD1	TGTGCCAGCAGCTCGGGACAGGTATTCAATCAGCCCCAGCATTTT	CASSSGQVFNQPQHF
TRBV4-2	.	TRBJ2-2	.	TGTGCCAGCAGCCAAGGACCTCAGGGTTCCGGGGAGCTGTTTTTT	CASSQGPQGSGELFF
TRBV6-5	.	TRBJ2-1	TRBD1	TGTGCCAGCAGTTACGGGACAGGTCGTAATGAGCAGTTCTTC	CASSYGTGRNEQFF
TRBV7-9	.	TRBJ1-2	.	TGTGCCAGCAGGCCCGGGGCAGGGGATGGCTACACCTTC	CASRPGAGDGYTF
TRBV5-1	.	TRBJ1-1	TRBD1	TGCGCCAGCAGCTTGGGGGAAGGGACAGCTGAAGCTTTCTTT	CASSLGEGTAEAFF
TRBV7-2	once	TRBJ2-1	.	TGTGCCAGCAGCTTAGCGGCGGTCTCCTACAATGAGCAGTTCTTC	CASSLAAVSYNEQFF
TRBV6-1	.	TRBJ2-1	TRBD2	TGTGCCAGCAGTGAACTAGCGGGGGGGCCGGATGAGCAGTTCTTC	CASSELAGGPDEQFF
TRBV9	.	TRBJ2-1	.	TGTGCCAGCAGCGCCGGCTCAGGATCGGCCGGTTACAATGAGCAGTTCTTC	CASSAGSGSAGYNEQFF
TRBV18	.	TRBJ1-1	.	TGTGCCAGCTCACCACGGGGACTGAGGGAATTCACTGAAGCTTTCTTT	CASSPRGLREFTEAFF
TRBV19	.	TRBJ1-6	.	TGTGCCAGTAGTATTAGGAGGGTCTCCTATAATTCACCCCTCCACTTT	CASSIRRVSYNSPLHF
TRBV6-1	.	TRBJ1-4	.	TGTGCCAGCAGTGAATCAGGGATAAATGAAAAACTGTTTTTT	CASSESGINEKLFF
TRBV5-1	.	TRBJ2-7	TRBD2	TGCGCCAGCCGGAGGAGCGGGGGAGCCTACGAGCAGTACTTC	CASRRSGGAYEQYF
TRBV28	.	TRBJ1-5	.	TGTGCCAGCAACATACAGGGTGGATATAGCAATCAGCCCCAGCATTTT	CASNIQGGYSNQPQHF
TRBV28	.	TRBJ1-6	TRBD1	TGTGCCAGCAGGCCTCCCCGGGACAGGGGGCCCCTCCACTTT	CASRPPRDRGPLHF
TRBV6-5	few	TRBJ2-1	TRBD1	TGTGCCAGCAGTGGGGACAGAAATGAGCAGTTCTTC	CASSGDRNEQFF
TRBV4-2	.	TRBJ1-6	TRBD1	TGTGCCAGCAGCCAGGACAGGGCATCCTATAATTCACCCCTCCACTTT	CASSQDRASYNSPLHF
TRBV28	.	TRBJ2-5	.	TGTGCCAGCAGCCAAGTTCCTAGCCCAGAGACCCAATACTTC	CASSQVPSPETQYF
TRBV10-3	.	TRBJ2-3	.	TGTGCCATCAGTGAGATCGACCGACAGACCCTAACAGATACGCAGTATTTT	CAISEIDRQTLTDTQYF
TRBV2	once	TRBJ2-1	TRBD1	TGTGCCAGCCGGACAGGGGCGGAGCAGTTCTTC	CASRTGAEQFF
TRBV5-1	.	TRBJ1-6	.	TGCGCCAGCACAGGCCAGGATAATTCACCCCTCCACTTT	CASTGQDNSPLHF
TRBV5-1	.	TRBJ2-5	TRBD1	TGCGCCAGCAGCGATACAGGGGATCGTGCAGAGACCCAGTACTTC	CASSDTGDRAETQYF
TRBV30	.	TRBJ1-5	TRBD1	TGTGCCTGGAGTTTGTACAGGGGTGGCAATCAGCCCCAGCATTTT	CAWSLYRGGNQPQHF
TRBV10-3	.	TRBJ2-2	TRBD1	TGTGCCATCAGTGACGGACAGGGGGCAACCGGGGAGCTGTTTTTT	CAISDGQGATGELFF
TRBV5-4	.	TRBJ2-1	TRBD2	TGTGCCAGCAGCGCAGGGACTAGCGGGGCCTCCTACAATGAGCAGTTCTTC	CASSAGTSGASYNEQFF
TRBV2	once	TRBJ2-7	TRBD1	TGTGCCAGCAGTGTATGGGACAGGGTCGAGCAGTACTTC	CASSVWDRVEQYF
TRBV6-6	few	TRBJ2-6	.	TGTGCCAGCAGAACAGGGTACTCTGGGGCCAACGTCCTGACTTTC	CASRTGYSGANVLTF
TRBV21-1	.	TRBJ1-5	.	TGTGCCAGCAGCAATTTGGACAGGGGGCCCGGCAATCAGCCCCAGCATTTT	CASSNLDRGPGNQPQHF
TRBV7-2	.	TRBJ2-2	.	TGTGCCAGCAGCTGGCAGGGTTCGGAGTTTGCCGGGGAGCTGTTTTTT	CASSWQGSEFAGELFF
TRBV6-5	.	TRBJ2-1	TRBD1	TGTGCCAGCAGTTACTCGATTCTCAGGGGGCAGGATGAGCAGTTCTTC	CASSYSILRGQDEQFF
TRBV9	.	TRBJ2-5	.	TGTGCCAGCAGTTCGGGTTCCCAAGAGACCCAGTACTTC	CASSSGSQETQYF
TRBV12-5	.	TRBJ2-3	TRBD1	TGTGCTAGTGGCTCCCCAGGACAGGGTTCGGATACGCAGTATTTT	CASGSPGQGSDTQYF
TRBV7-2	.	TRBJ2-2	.	TGTGCCAGCAGGCCACTAGCTTCCGGGGAGCTGTTTTTT	CASRPLASGELFF
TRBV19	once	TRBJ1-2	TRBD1	TGTGCCAGTAGTATTACAGGGGGCCAGACCTATGGCTACACCTTC	CASSITGGQTYGYTF
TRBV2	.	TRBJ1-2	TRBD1	TGTGCCAGCAGTGGTAGGGGACAGCCCAATTTTGTCTATGGCTACACCTTC	CASSGRGQPNFVYGYTF
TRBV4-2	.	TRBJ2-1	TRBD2	TGTGCCAGCAGCCAAGCGGGGGGGCACTCCTACAATGAGCAGTTCTTC	CASSQAGGHSYNEQFF
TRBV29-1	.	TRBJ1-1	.	TGCAGCGTTGACGAGGGTACCCACACTGAAGCTTTCTTT	CSVDEGTHTEAFF
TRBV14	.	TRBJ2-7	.	TGTGCCAGCGGACAGTTCTACGAGCAGTACTTC	CASGQFYEQYF
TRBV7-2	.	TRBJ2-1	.	TGTGCCAGCAGCTTAGTCAGGGGGGCTTTCAATGAGCAGTTCTTC	CASSLVRGAFNEQFF
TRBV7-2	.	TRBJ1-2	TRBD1	TGTGCCAGCAGCTTAAGCCTACTTCGGACAGGGGGCTATGGCTACACCTTC	CASSLSLLRTGGYGYTF
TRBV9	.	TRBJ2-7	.	TGTGCCAGCAGCGTAGGCAGGGCCTACGAGCAGTACTTC	CASSVGRAYEQYF
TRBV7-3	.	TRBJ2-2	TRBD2	TGTGCCAGCAGCAAAAGCGGGGGGGGCGGGGAGCTGTTTTTT	CASSKSGGGGELFF
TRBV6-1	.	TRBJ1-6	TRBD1	TGTGCCAGCAGTGAAGACAGGGGCCATTATAATTCACCCCTCCACTTT	CASSEDRGHYNSPLHF
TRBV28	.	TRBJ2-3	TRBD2	TGTGCCACCACCGGGACTAGCGGGGGGATTCGCACAGATACGCAGTATTTT	CATTGTSGGIRTDTQYF
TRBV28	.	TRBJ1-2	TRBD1	TGTGCCAGCAGTCAGGACAGGGGCTATGGCTACACCTTC	CASSQDRGYGYTF
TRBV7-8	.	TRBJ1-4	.	TGTGCCAGCAGCAACGACAGGTTGGAAAAACTGTTTTTT	CASSNDRLEKLFF